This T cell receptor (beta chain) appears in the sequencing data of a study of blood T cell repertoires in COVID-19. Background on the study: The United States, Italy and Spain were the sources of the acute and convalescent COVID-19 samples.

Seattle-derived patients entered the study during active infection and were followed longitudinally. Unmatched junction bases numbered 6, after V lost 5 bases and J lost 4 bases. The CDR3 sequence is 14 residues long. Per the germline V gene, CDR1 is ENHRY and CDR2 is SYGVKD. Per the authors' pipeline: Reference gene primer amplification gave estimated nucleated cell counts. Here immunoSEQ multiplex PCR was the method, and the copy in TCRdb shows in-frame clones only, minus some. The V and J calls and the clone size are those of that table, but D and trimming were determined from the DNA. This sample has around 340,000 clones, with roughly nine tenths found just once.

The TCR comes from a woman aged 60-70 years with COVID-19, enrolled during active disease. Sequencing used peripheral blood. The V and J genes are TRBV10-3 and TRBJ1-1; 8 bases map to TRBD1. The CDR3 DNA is TGTGCCATCAGTCTAACAGGGGGTGTCACTGAAGCTTTCTTT. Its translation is CAISLTGGVTEAFF.